A single sample is the source of the 11 T cell receptor beta chains below, sequenced in a study of CD8 T cells in ankylosing spondylitis (dated 2017 in TCRdb). Broad study findings and their caveats: A TCR beta motif of about eight highly homologous amino acid variants appeared characteristic of blood from ankylosing spondylitis patients.

The antigens of these receptors remain unknown. Library preparation used 5' RACE. The instrument was an Illumina HiSeq 2500. In TCRdb, the public reads were trimmed at Q25 with fastp and aligned with MiXCR, with productive beta chains retained. Each entry merges the rows of one CDR3 protein and shows their most common DNA and genes. The sample table lists 350,000 to 450,000 distinct CDR3 sequences, roughly 25% of them with a count of one. The top ten hold roughly 0.8% of the sample. The sequenced sample consisted of blood, either unsorted or a sorted T cell fraction (not recorded which). These receptors came from a male donor with ankylosing spondylitis.

The chain employs TRBV20-1 and TRBJ2-1, with 9 bases identical to TRBD2. Germline V gives CDR1 DFQATT, CDR2 SNEGSKA (reference sequence). The CDR3 extends over 14 amino acids. V dropped 5 bases and J dropped 2; count of bases not matched to a gene: 4. CDR3 in amino acids: CSAHGGRAYNEQFF. CDR3 in DNA: TGCAGTGCTCATGGCGGGAGGGCCTACAATGAGCAGTTCTTC.

This chain connects TRBV11-1 to TRBJ2-7, with 9 bases identical to TRBD1. This CDR3 region has 18 residues. Looked up from germline, CDR1 is SGHAT and CDR2 is FQDESV (reference sequence). Trimming cost V 5 bases and J 2 bases; bases outside gene matches: 16. The CDR3, as DNA: TGTGCCAGCAGCCCTATTCCCGGGACAGGGTTTGGGGCCTACGAGCAGTACTTC. It encodes CASSPIPGTGFGAYEQYF.

This clonotype was seen only a few times. The chain is built from TRBV29-1 and TRBJ1-1; D gene ambiguous. The V end lost 5 bases, the J end lost 0 bases, and 4 bases lay between the germline ends. The V gene's germline CDR1 is SQVTM and CDR2 ANQGSEA. The CDR3 has 11 residues. The CDR3 protein is CSVIMNTEAFF. In nucleotides, the CDR3 is TGCAGCGTTATCATGAACACTGAAGCTTTCTTT.

The chain combines TRBV20-1 with TRBJ2-1; D remains unclear. V was trimmed by 3 bases and J by 2 bases, leaving 5 bases between them. The CDR3 is 12 amino acids. Germline V gene lookup returns CDR1 DFQATT and CDR2 SNEGSKA (reference sequence). CDR3 region: CSASGPYNEQFF. In DNA, the CDR3 is TGCAGTGCTAGCGGACCCTACAATGAGCAGTTCTTC.

The rearrangement uses TRBV5-1 and TRBJ2-1, with 10 bases matching TRBD2. J lost 2 bases, V lost 3 bases, and 5 bases had no gene match. Germline V CDR1 and CDR2: SGHRS, YFSETQ. The CDR3 spans 16 residues. CDR3 amino acids: CASSSYTSGAYNEQFF. DNA for the CDR3: TGCGCCAGCAGCTCTTACACTAGCGGGGCCTACAATGAGCAGTTCTTC.

The chain recombines TRBV29-1 with TRBJ2-3, with 11 bases fitting TRBD2. In germline, CDR1 is SQVTM, CDR2 ANQGSEA. The CDR3 has 15 amino acids. V lost 7 bases to trimming and J lost 0 bases; unmatched junction nucleotides: 6. This chain's CDR3 is CSALTSGTSTDTQYF. DNA for the CDR3: TGCAGCGCCTTGACTAGCGGGACTAGCACAGATACGCAGTATTTT.

This chain uses TRBV11-3 with TRBJ2-1; D uncertain. This CDR3 has 16 residues. In germline, CDR1 is SGHNT, CDR2 YENEEA. The V end was cut by 2 bases, the J end by 0 bases, with 11 bases between. The CDR3 DNA follows: TGTGCCAGCAGCTTAACGGTTTTTCTCTCCTACAATGAGCAGTTCTTC. Protein product: CASSLTVFLSYNEQFF.

This clonotype was recorded a few times. This chain links TRBV12-3 or TRBV12-4 with TRBJ1-2; D is perhaps TRBD1 (5 bases). The CDR3 has 14 amino acids. V lost 4 bases, J lost 7 bases, and 16 bases lay in between. The CDR3 here is CASSSGQGVPGYTF. The CDR3 DNA is TGTGCCAGCAGTTCAGGCCAGGGAGTTCCTGGCTACACCTTC.

This chain connects TRBV11-1 to TRBJ2-4, with D perhaps matching TRBD1 or TRBD2 (5 bases each). Trimming removed 1 base from V and 1 base from J, with 20 bases in between. This CDR3 is built from 19 residues. Germline-derived CDR1 and CDR2 are SGHAT and FQDESV (reference sequence). CDR3 nucleotide sequence: TGTGCCAGCAGCTTAGTATCCGGGGAACAGAGGGGTGCCAAAAACATTCAGTACTTC. Translating gives CASSLVSGEQRGAKNIQYF.

The chain carries TRBV11-2 and TRBJ2-2, with 7 bases matching TRBD2. The CDR3 sequence is 15 residues long. Germline CDR1 and CDR2: SGHAT and FQNNGV. The junction had 6 bases not matched to a gene; V was cut back by 4 bases and J by 4 bases. CDR3 in DNA: TGTGCCAGCAGCTCGCCGCCGGGAGGCACCGGGGAGCTGTTTTTT. Translating it yields CASSSPPGGTGELFF.

This clonotype came up a few times. The chain joins TRBV5-1 to TRBJ2-1, with 8 nucleotides matching TRBD1. The ends lost 4 bases at V and 3 bases at J; junction bases unmatched: 9. The CDR3 has 16 residues. Germline CDR1 SGHRS, CDR2 YFSETQ. This chain's CDR3 is CASSLETGEFYNEQFF. The CDR3 nucleotides read TGCGCCAGCAGCCTCGAGACAGGGGAGTTCTACAATGAGCAGTTCTTC.